These 29 T cell receptor delta chains originate from one sample sequenced in a study of gamma-delta chains in newborns, infants, children (dated by TCRdb to between 2019 and 2020). The run used an Illumina MiSeq. Identical DNA sequences were merged into single rows after TCRdb reprocessed the public reads with CATT. For this sample there are a few thousand delta-chain clones; approximately 52% appear just once. Roughly 6.3% of the sample is held by the ten biggest clonotypes. Material for sequencing was blood. These receptors came from a child who received the measles vaccine.

This clone was recorded only once. A single base separates this from a much larger clone, so it may be a read error. The chain is built from TRDV2 and TRDJ3; a possible D gene is TRDD3 (6 bases). CDR1 is GEAIGNYY, CDR2 EKD, per germline. CDR3 length: 18 amino acids. The CDR3 DNA sequence: TGTGCCCGTGACACCGTACTGGGACGCTCCTGGGACACCCGACAGATGTTTTTC. Encoded protein: CARDTVLGRSWDTRQMFF.

A note on this clone: One base away lies a much larger clone, so this may be a sequencing read error. The V gene is TRAV29/DV5, the J gene TRDJ1; maybe TRDD3 (6 bases). This CDR3 spans 20 amino acids. From germline, CDR1 is NSMFDY and CDR2 ISSIKDK. CDR3 sequence reads: CAASLPPRGVGATYTDKPIF. The DNA for the CDR3 is TGTGCAGCAAGCCTTCCCCCGAGGGGAGTGGGGGCTACGTACACCGATAAACCCATCTTT.

On this clone itself: This may be a read error: a much more frequent sequence differs by one nucleotide. This sequence joins TRDV2 and TRDJ1; D might be TRDD3 (5 bases). CDR1 and CDR2 (germline): GEAIGNYY, EKD. The CDR3 loop spans 17 amino acids. In nucleotides, the CDR3 is TGTGCCTGTGACACAGTACCGGGGGGCCCGTACACCGATAAACCCATCTTT. Translated: CACDTVPGGPYTDKPIF.

The DNA of the CDR3 is TGTGCTCTTGGGGAACGGCTGAGGGCTGGGGCACAACTCTTCTTT. Encoded protein: CALGERLRAGAQLFF. The chain recombines TRDV1 with TRDJ2; D might be TRDD3 (5 bases). Trimming took 1 base from V and 8 from J, leaving 14 bases between them. CDR1 TSWWSYY and CDR2 QGS come from the germline V gene. The CDR3 has 15 amino acids.

In the case of this clone: A far larger clone is a single base away, which makes a read error likely. The chain joins TRDV2 to TRDJ1; 9 nucleotides agree with TRDD3. The CDR3 length is 15 residues. Germline V gives CDR1 GEAIGNYY, CDR2 EKD. The CDR3 is CACDGLLGDTDKHIF. CDR3 nucleotide sequence: TGTGCCTGTGACGGACTACTGGGGGACACCGATAAACACATCTTT.

Concerning this clone: A much larger clone sits a single nucleotide away, making a read error possible. The chain is built from TRDV2 and TRDJ3, with D maybe TRDD3 (6 bases). This CDR3 is 18 amino acids long. V dropped 0 bases and J dropped 2 bases, with 13 bases sitting between them. Germline CDR1 and CDR2: GEAIGNYY and EKD. The CDR3 nucleotides are TGTGCCTGTGACACCGCTGGGGTTGCCCCCTGGGACACCCGACAGATGTTTTTC. This codes for CACDTAGVAPWDTRQMFF.

The CDR3 region has the DNA TGTGCCTTTAGGGGTCCCTTCCTACGTAACTGGGGGGCCAGACCTCTTGTGTACACCGATAAACTCATCTTT. It specifies CAFRGPFLRNWGARPLVYTDKLIF. The V gene is TRDV3, the J gene TRDJ1, with a weak D call TRDD2 (9 bases). The CDR3 covers 24 residues. Germline CDR1 is TVYSNPD and CDR2 is GDNSRS (reference sequence). V dropped 0 bases and J dropped 0 bases, with 41 bases sitting between them.

This clone is labeled as medium-sized. Different DNA sequences within this sample yield the same CDR3. The V call is TRDV2, the J call TRDJ3; TRDD3 agrees at 9 bases. J gave up 0 bases and V 3 bases, and 17 bases lay outside the gene matches. Germline V gene lookup returns CDR1 GEAIGNYY and CDR2 EKD. The CDR3 runs 22 residues. The CDR3 region is CACDRSYSYWGTFSWDTRQMFF. The CDR3, as DNA: TGTGCCTGTGACCGTTCCTATTCGTACTGGGGGACCTTCTCCTGGGACACCCGACAGATGTTTTTC.

This clone turned up a few times. The genes are TRDV1 and TRDJ1; TRDD3 agrees at 13 bases. This CDR3 has 23 amino acids. Looked up from germline, CDR1 is TSWWSYY and CDR2 is QGS. With 4 bases clipped from V and 1 base from J, the junction kept 24 bases outside the gene matches. CDR3 protein: CALGVRQPSYPYWGIRSTDKLIF. The CDR3 bases are TGTGCTCTTGGGGTACGTCAGCCTTCCTACCCGTACTGGGGGATACGAAGCACCGATAAACTCATCTTT.

This sequence joins TRDV2 and TRDJ1; 9 bases match TRDD3. Germline V gives CDR1 GEAIGNYY, CDR2 EKD. CDR3 length: 14 amino acids. Trimming removed 1 base from V and 7 bases from J; junction bases left unmatched: 6. The DNA of the CDR3 is TGTGCCTGTGACACAGTACTGGGGGACCTTAAACTCATCTTT. Translated, it gives CACDTVLGDLKLIF.

The chain joins TRDV2 to TRDJ1; 7 positions match TRDD3. The CDR3 is made up of 18 amino acids. The V gene end was trimmed by 0 bases and the J gene end by 0 bases; junction bases not matched to a gene: 12. Germline assignment: CDR1 GEAIGNYY and CDR2 EKD. This chain's CDR3 is CACDTVVTGDAYTDKLIF. CDR3 DNA sequence: TGTGCCTGTGACACCGTAGTAACTGGGGACGCCTACACCGATAAACTCATCTTT.

This clone showed up just a few times. V is TRDV2 and J is TRDJ3, with TRDD3 matching 10 bases. This CDR3 has 20 amino acids. The J segment lost 0 bases and the V segment lost 0 bases, leaving 7 bases of the junction unmatched. Germline assignment: CDR1 GEAIGNYY and CDR2 EKD. The CDR3 region is CACDTLLGDASSWDTRQMFF. The CDR3 DNA reads as TGTGCCTGTGACACCTTACTGGGGGATGCGAGCTCCTGGGACACCCGACAGATGTTTTTC.

In its sample, this clone is large. This chain uses TRDV2 with TRDJ3; 7 nucleotides agree with TRDD3. The germline V gene encodes CDR1 GEAIGNYY and CDR2 EKD. V lost 0 bases to trimming and J lost 1 base; unmatched junction nucleotides: 11. There are 20 residues in the CDR3. The CDR3 DNA is TGTGCCTGTGACACCTTAACTACTGGGGACTTATCCTGGGACACCCGACAGATGTTTTTC. Translating it yields CACDTLTTGDLSWDTRQMFF.

CDR3 nucleotide sequence: TGTGCTCTTGGGGAACTTCCTATCGGGGGGACCTACACCGATAAACTCATCTTT. Its protein is CALGELPIGGTYTDKLIF. The chain recombines TRDV1 with TRDJ1, with D tentatively TRDD3 (6 bases). The CDR3 is made up of 18 amino acids. The V end was cut by 0 bases, the J end by 0 bases, with 17 bases between. The germline V gene has CDR1 TSWWSYY and CDR2 QGS.

Concerning this clone: This specimen includes other DNA sequences encoding the same CDR3. The chain links TRDV2 to TRDJ3, with 7 positions matching TRDD3. The CDR3 sequence is 20 residues long. The ends lost 0 bases at V and 0 bases at J; junction bases unmatched: 10. In germline, CDR1 is GEAIGNYY, CDR2 EKD. CDR3 amino acids: CACDTLLGMKPSWDTRQMFF. DNA of the CDR3: TGTGCCTGTGACACCTTACTGGGGATGAAGCCCTCCTGGGACACCCGACAGATGTTTTTC.

Note on this clone: A much larger clone lies one base from this, so it may be a read error. At the DNA level, this CDR3 is encoded by other sequences in the same sample as well. The chain employs TRDV2 and TRDJ1, with 9 bases matching TRDD3. With V trimmed by 0 bases and J by 5 bases, 21 bases remained unmatched. This CDR3 spans 20 amino acids. Germline CDR1 is GEAIGNYY and CDR2 is EKD. CDR3 residues: CACDTVLGQAAGGYKDKLIF. The CDR3, as DNA: TGTGCCTGTGACACCGTTTTGGGTCAAGCGGCCGGGGGATACAAAGATAAACTCATCTTT.

Relative to its sample, this clone is medium-sized. The V gene is TRDV1, the J gene TRDJ3; 8 bases line up with TRDD3. Germline V gene sequence: CDR1 TSWWSYY, CDR2 QGS. CDR3 length equals 24 residues. The ends lost 4 bases at V and 0 bases at J; junction bases unmatched: 23. CDR3 sequence: CALGVSPTPGGPPRLSWDTRQMFF. CDR3 DNA sequence: TGTGCTCTTGGGGTCTCTCCTACGCCTGGGGGACCGCCCCGTCTCTCCTGGGACACCCGACAGATGTTTTTC.

On this clone itself: A read error is possible here, since a much larger clone lies one base away. This sequence joins TRDV2 and TRDJ1; TRDD3 aligns across 9 bases. The V gene's germline CDR1 is GEAIGNYY and CDR2 EKD. The CDR3 contains 14 residues. CDR3 residues: CACDPITGGDKLTF. As DNA, the CDR3 is TGTGCCTGTGACCCTATTACTGGGGGAGATAAACTCACCTTT.

Comment on this clone: A much larger clone differs from this one at a single base, so this may be a read error. The rearrangement joins TRAV29/DV5 to TRDJ1, with 10 bases identical to TRDD3. The CDR3 totals 18 residues. Unmatched junction bases numbered 18, after V lost 5 bases and J lost 2 bases. Per germline, CDR1 NSMFDY and CDR2 ISSIKDK. The CDR3 bases are TGTGCAGCCAAGGGGGGCTCTACGGCACTGGGGGATACCGATAAACTCATCTTT. It yields the protein CAAKGGSTALGDTDKLIF.

This clone rates as medium-sized (0.01 to 0.1%). The CDR3 coding sequence is TGTGCCTGTGACACGGCGGGGGGATACGTGGCACAACTCTTCTTT. Its translation: CACDTAGGYVAQLFF. The chain is built from TRDV2 and TRDJ2; 10 nucleotides align to TRDD3. The CDR3 covers 15 residues. V dropped 1 base and J dropped 8; count of bases not matched to a gene: 6. CDR1 GEAIGNYY and CDR2 EKD come from the germline V gene.

Of note for this clone: This may be a read error: a much more frequent sequence differs by one nucleotide. The chain carries TRDV2 and TRDJ2, with 7 bases fitting TRDD3. This CDR3 region has 19 residues. Germline CDR1 GEAIGNYY, CDR2 EKD. As DNA, the CDR3 is TGTGCCCGTGACACCGTCGAGAGGGGGATCGGAGGTTTGACAGCACAACTCTTCTTT. This codes for CARDTVERGIGGLTAQLFF.

This clone showed up just a few times. This chain joins TRDV2 and TRDJ3; 13 positions match TRDD3. Germline CDR1 reads GEAIGNYY; CDR2 reads EKD. Unmatched junction bases numbered 10, after V lost 3 bases and J lost 3 bases. The CDR3 is 20 amino acids. The CDR3 loop is CACDGVLGDTLDWDTRQMFF. The CDR3 DNA reads as TGTGCCTGTGACGGTGTACTGGGGGATACGCTGGACTGGGACACCCGACAGATGTTTTTC.

For this clone: One base away lies a much larger clone, so this may be a sequencing read error. The sample has other DNA sequences that encode this CDR3 too. The chain has TRDV2 and TRDJ3; 11 positions match TRDD3. The CDR3 has 18 amino acids. Germline loops: CDR1 GEAIGNYY, CDR2 EKD. CDR3 DNA: TGCGCCTGTGACTTACTGGGGGATAGGTCCTGGGACACCCGACAGATGTTTTTC. Amino acid sequence: CACDLLGDRSWDTRQMFF.

Notes on this clone: The junction and the germline gene differ at one end; a read error may be behind it. This chain connects TRDV2 to TRDJ1, with TRDD3 as a possible D gene (5 bases). Germline V CDR1 and CDR2: GEAIGNYY, EKD. The CDR3 extends over 14 amino acids. CDR3 loop: CACDILGYTDKLIF. The CDR3 coding sequence is TGTGCCTGTGACATCCTGGGTTACACCGATAAGCTCATCTTT.

This chain uses TRDV1 with TRDJ1; 11 nucleotides agree with TRDD3. The CDR3 sequence is 22 residues long. The ends lost 2 bases at V and 0 bases at J; junction bases unmatched: 20. Per the germline V gene, CDR1 is TSWWSYY and CDR2 is QGS. For the CDR3, the DNA is TGTGCTCTTGGGGAAGAACTTCTTCCTACCCTGGGGGATACTGGATACACCGATAAACTCATCTTT. This codes for CALGEELLPTLGDTGYTDKLIF.

The chain recombines TRDV2 with TRDJ3, with a weak D call TRDD3 (7 bases). Germline CDR1 GEAIGNYY, CDR2 EKD. The CDR3 loop spans 20 amino acids. V shed 3 bases and J shed 0 bases, with 20 bases lying between them. As DNA, the CDR3 is TGTGCCTGTGACGGTATCGGGGGATCCTACAGCTCCTGGGACACCCGACAGATGTTTTTC. Translating gives CACDGIGGSYSSWDTRQMFF.

For this clone: Being one base from a much bigger clone, this may be a read error. Distinct nucleotide sequences in the sample also encode this CDR3. The chain has TRDV2 and TRDJ1; 7 bases align to TRDD3. The germline CDR1 and CDR2 sequences are GEAIGNYY and EKD. The CDR3 spans 18 residues. CDR3 protein: CACDTVGRSTGDTDKLIF. The CDR3 DNA is TGTGCCTGTGACACCGTCGGCCGGAGTACTGGGGACACCGATAAACTCATCTTC.

In its sample, this clone is medium-sized (0.01 to 0.1%). The V gene is TRDV1, the J gene TRDJ1; TRDD3 matches at 8 bases. V shed 0 bases, J shed 0 bases, and the junction held 12 bases outside the gene matches. The CDR3 is 19 residues long. CDR1 and CDR2 (germline): TSWWSYY, QGS. The CDR3 region has the DNA TGTGCTCTTGGGGAACTACCAATACTGGGGGTCCCGTACACCGATAAACTCATCTTT. The encoded protein is CALGELPILGVPYTDKLIF.

A word on this clone: A far larger clone is just one base off, so this is likely a read error. The identical CDR3 is also encoded by other nucleotide sequences in the sample. The J gene is TRDJ1, the V gene TRDV2; 10 bases align to TRDD3. The CDR3 consists of 18 residues. Germline CDR1 and CDR2: GEAIGNYY and EKD. The V and J ends lost 7 bases and 0 bases, in that order; junction bases with no gene match: 16. CDR3 sequence: CACDGVDWGIRNTDKLIF. The CDR3 DNA reads TGTGCCTGCGACGGTGTCGACTGGGGGATTAGGAACACCGATAAACTCATCTTT.